This T cell receptor (beta chain) was captured in a study of T cell repertoires in cytomegalovirus infection (dated by TCRdb to about 2019). Background on the whole study: Donor HLA type was relevant to the analysis, as public TCR beta signatures indicated carriage of CMV infection together with the matching HLA type.

Paper-wide results and their limitations: In both this cohort and an independent roughly 350-donor cohort, the cumulative frequency of public TCR beta family members distinguished carriers of CMV infection plus the relevant HLA type. In the ex vivo response, HLA-C-restricted CMV-specific TCR beta clonotypes were dominant, and in two of eight donors the single most frequent clonotype came from this HLA-C-restricted group.

Data came from an Illumina HiSeq 1500. TCRdb handled the public reads itself, with Q25 trimming in fastp and clone calling in MiXCR, and kept productive beta chains. Duplicate CDR3 protein sequences are folded into a single record with the most common DNA and genes. This sample comprises about 740,000 distinct CDR3 sequences, less than 40% of them detected only once. The top ten clonotypes cover 2.5% to 3% of the sample. The germline V gene provides CDR1 SGHAT and CDR2 FQNNGV. From cysteine to phenylalanine, the CDR3 is 16 amino acids long. Only CDR3 DNA is held: 48 bases, read in frame from base 1. The V and J ends are trimmed by 2 bases and 5 bases, leaving 18 bases between them. In the case of this clonotype: Its antigen target is currently unknown. Base qualities are missing; no much larger clone stands one base away.

The sequence derives from a human donor in good health (CMV status not recorded). Some clones in this sample may be carry-over from other donors' samples. The chain uses TRBV11-2 and TRBJ2-5; no D gene is confidently identified. Sequences were obtained from PBMCs. The CDR3 region has the sequence CASSLRHQTTLETQYF. The DNA reads TGTGCCAGCAGCTTACGCCACCAAACGACCCTGGAGACCCAGTACTTC.